This entry lists 27 T cell receptor beta chains sequenced from one sample in a study of blood T cells in healthy people across ages. A sample-barcoded 5' primer and a J-beta primer mix were used in a second PCR of about 7 to 11 cycles. TCRdb reprocessed the 5' RACE reads via MiXCR and lists one record per CDR3 protein. The sample lists about 1.4 million distinct CDR3 sequences; approximately 60% were seen once. What was sequenced was blood. These receptors were collected from a man aged 18 to 30 in good health.

The chain uses TRBV7-2 and TRBJ2-5; D perhaps matches TRBD1 (5 bases). V was cut by 6 bases and J by 2 bases, with 13 bases left in between. The germline V gene encodes CDR1 SGHTA and CDR2 FQGNSA. The CDR3 contains 14 residues. The CDR3 here is CASRIRHRQETQYF. The DNA for the CDR3 is TGTGCCAGCAGGATTAGACACAGGCAAGAGACCCAGTACTTC.

The gene calls are TRBV10-3 and TRBJ2-7; D could derive from TRBD1 or TRBD2 (5 bases each). This CDR3 comprises 14 residues. Germline loops: CDR1 ENHRY, CDR2 SYGVKD. V lost 5 bases and J lost 0, with 11 bases in between. The CDR3 region is CAISSRAGSYEQYF. The CDR3 coding sequence is TGTGCCATCAGTTCCAGGGCGGGCTCCTACGAGCAGTACTTC.

The chain combines TRBV19 with TRBJ2-7; D unclear. In germline, CDR1 is LNHDA, CDR2 SQIVND (reference sequence). Trimming took off 5 bases at V and 1 base at J, with 9 bases between the two ends. The CDR3 has 13 residues. CDR3 protein: CASSWSQSYEQYF. CDR3 nucleotides: TGTGCCAGTAGTTGGTCGCAGTCCTACGAGCAGTACTTC.

This clonotype was observed a single time. The chain is built from TRBV7-2 and TRBJ2-2; D possibly corresponds to TRBD1 (5 bases). V was shortened by 3 bases and J by 0 bases, with 11 bases between the two germline ends. CDR1 is SGHTA, CDR2 FQGNSA, per germline. This CDR3 has 16 residues. CDR3 residues: CASSFSGFANTGELFF. In DNA form, the CDR3 reads TGTGCCAGCAGCTTTTCAGGGTTCGCGAACACCGGGGAGCTGTTTTTT.

The chain links TRBV15 to TRBJ2-5; no definite D call. Germline loops: CDR1 LNHNV, CDR2 YYDKDF (reference sequence). The CDR3 totals 14 residues. Trimming stripped 0 bases from V and 11 bases from J, with 16 bases between. CDR3 residues: CATSREKGYNEQYF. DNA of the CDR3: TGTGCCACCAGCAGAGAGAAGGGATACAATGAGCAGTACTTC. The full variable domain, rest sourced from reference TRBV15 and TRBJ2-5, is DAMVIQNPRYQVTQFGKPVTLSCSQTLNHNVMYWYQQKSSQAPKLLFHYYDKDFNNEADTPDNFQSRRPNTSFCFLDIRSPGLGDTAMYLCATSREKGYNEQYFGPGTRLLVL.

The gene calls are TRBV7-2 and TRBJ2-5, with a weak D call TRBD2 (6 bases). Judging by the DNA end, TRBJ2-7 fits better; the J call may be wrong. The CDR3 loop spans 16 amino acids. Germline assignment: CDR1 SGHTA and CDR2 FQGNSA. CDR3 sequence (DNA): TGTGCCAGCAGCTCATTTGGGGGTCGGGGGATCTACGAGCAGTACTTC. Translating it yields CASSSFGGRGIYEQYF.

The chain couples TRBV12-3 or TRBV12-4 to TRBJ2-1, with 9 bases matching TRBD2. With V trimmed by 9 bases and J by 3 bases, 9 bases remained unmatched. This CDR3 is built from 15 residues. CDR3 protein: CARHRTSVIYNEQFF. CDR3 DNA: TGTGCCAGACATAGGACTAGCGTGATCTACAATGAGCAGTTCTTC.

The chain recombines TRBV6-2 or TRBV6-3 with TRBJ2-1, with D maybe TRBD1 (5 bases). The V and J ends lost 7 bases and 9 bases respectively, with 10 bases between them. CDR3 length: 11 amino acids. Germline loops: CDR1 MNHEY, CDR2 SVGEGT. CDR3 DNA sequence: TGTGCCAGCACCCAGGGAATTGAGCAGTTCTTC. The encoded protein is CASTQGIEQFF.

This clonotype was seen a few times. CDR3 region: CASRPAGLGTDTQYF. As DNA, the CDR3 is TGTGCCAGCAGGCCAGCGGGCCTCGGCACAGATACGCAGTATTTT. This chain uses TRBV12-3 or TRBV12-4 with TRBJ2-3; weak D call: TRBD2 (6 bases). V dropped 6 bases and J dropped 1 base, with 14 bases sitting between them. There are 15 residues in the CDR3.

In its sample, this clonotype was seen a few times. This chain connects TRBV20-1 to TRBJ2-7, with TRBD2 matching over 9 bases. This CDR3 comprises 16 residues. From germline, CDR1 is DFQATT and CDR2 SNEGSKA (reference sequence). J lost 2 bases, V lost 0 bases, and 8 bases had no gene match. CDR3 sequence (DNA): TGCAGTGCTAGAGACAATAGCGGGAGAGTACCCTACGAGCAGTACTTC. As protein: CSARDNSGRVPYEQYF.

CDR3 DNA sequence: TGTGCCAGCAGTCCGCAAGCGGGAGGCTACAATGAGCAGTTCTTC. It encodes CASSPQAGGYNEQFF. The chain joins TRBV6-5 to TRBJ2-1; 9 positions match TRBD2. In germline, CDR1 is MNHEY, CDR2 SVGAGI. V trimming: 5 bases; J trimming: 3 bases; junction bases outside the gene matches: 5. The CDR3 is 15 residues long.

V usage is TRBV21-1 and J usage is TRBJ1-2; TRBD1 was called by the table and not checked on the DNA. TRBV21-1 has pseudogene status. This CDR3 has 16 amino acids. CDR3 protein: CASSKARAGGTNGYTF. The CDR3 region has the DNA TGTGCCAGCAGCAAAGCCCGGGCAGGGGGCACGAATGGCTACACCTTC.

Concerning this clonotype itself: A much larger clone differs from this one at a single base, so this may be a read error. This rearrangement joins TRBV2 to TRBJ2-1; D gene unclear. The J call is uncertain, as TRBJ2-7 better fits the DNA end. Germline CDR1 SNHLY, CDR2 FYNNEI. There are 13 residues in the CDR3. CDR3 nucleotide sequence: TGTGCCAGCAGTCTGATATCCTACAATGAGCAGTACTTC. Translated: CASSLISYNEQYF.

This clonotype appeared a few times. The chain employs TRBV12-3 or TRBV12-4 and TRBJ2-7; no clear D gene. V dropped 1 base and J dropped 0 bases, with 13 bases sitting between them. The CDR3 covers 16 residues. The CDR3 region has the DNA TGTGCCAGCAGTTTAGGTCGAAGGGCACCCTCCTACGAGCAGTACTTC. It codes for CASSLGRRAPSYEQYF.

The CDR3 DNA sequence: TGTGCCAGCAGCTTGGGGTCATGGGATGGCTACACCTTC. This gives the protein CASSLGSWDGYTF. The gene calls are TRBV7-2 and TRBJ1-2, with no clear D. There are 13 residues in the CDR3. Trimming removed 3 bases from V and 6 bases from J, with 11 bases in between. Per the germline V gene, CDR1 is SGHTA and CDR2 is FQGNSA.

The rearrangement uses TRBV4-3 and TRBJ2-5, with 7 bases fitting TRBD1. The germline gives CDR1 LGHNA, CDR2 YSLEER. The CDR3 contains 15 residues. After removal of 5 bases from V and 4 bases from J, the junction contained 10 bases not matched to a gene. The chain's CDR3 is CASSGSLGQRETQYF. The CDR3, as DNA: TGCGCCAGCAGCGGATCGCTGGGACAGCGAGAGACCCAGTACTTC.

This rearrangement joins TRBV29-1 to TRBJ1-2, with 7 bases that match TRBD1. V gave up 6 bases and J gave up 5 bases; unmatched junction bases: 9. Germline CDR1 SQVTM, CDR2 ANQGSEA. The CDR3 runs 13 residues. This CDR3 reads CSVRDQGGYGYTF. As DNA, the CDR3 is TGCAGCGTCCGCGACCAGGGGGGGTATGGCTACACCTTC. Full variable domain (outside the CDR3, taken from reference TRBV29-1 and TRBJ1-2): SAVISQKPSRDICQRGTSLTIQCQVDSQVTMMFWYRQQPGQSLTLIATANQGSEATYESGFVIDKFPISRPNLTFSTLTVSNMSPEDSSIYLCSVRDQGGYGYTFGSGTRLTVV.

This rearrangement joins TRBV11-2 to TRBJ2-3, with 8 bases identical to TRBD1. Looked up from germline, CDR1 is SGHAT and CDR2 is FQNNGV. This CDR3 spans 15 amino acids. V lost 5 bases to trimming and J lost 4 bases; unmatched junction nucleotides: 8. CDR3 loop: CASSREGQAADTQYF. The DNA of the CDR3 is TGTGCCAGCAGCCGAGAGGGACAGGCGGCAGATACGCAGTATTTT. Drawing the rest from reference TRBV11-2 and TRBJ2-3, the complete variable domain is EAGVAQSPRYKIIEKRQSVAFWCNPISGHATLYWYQQILGQGPKLLIQFQNNGVVDDSQLPKDRFSAERLKGVDSTLKIQPAKLEDSAVYLCASSREGQAADTQYFGPGTRLTVL.

This sequence joins TRBV4-1 and TRBJ2-2; possibly TRBD2 for D (5 bases). Germline values: CDR1 MGHRA, CDR2 YSYEKL. Trimming removed 3 bases from V and 4 bases from J, with 6 bases in between. CDR3 size: 13 residues. The CDR3 loop is CASSQRATGELFF. The CDR3 nucleotides read TGCGCCAGCAGCCAGCGGGCCACCGGGGAGCTGTTTTTT.

J is TRBJ2-3 and V is TRBV4-2; tentatively, D is TRBD2 (7 bases). V lost 5 bases and J 4 bases, leaving 22 bases between the germline ends. This CDR3 contains 17 residues. Germline V CDR1 and CDR2: LGHNA, YNFKEQ. This chain's CDR3 is CASSKSGGGGRPDTQYF. As DNA, the CDR3 is TGTGCCAGCAGCAAAAGTGGTGGGGGGGGGCGACCAGATACGCAGTATTTT.

The chain has TRBV21-1 and TRBJ1-4. TRBV21-1 represents a pseudogene. The CDR3 covers 17 residues. Here the CDR3 reads CASSKDMTRESYEKLFF. Written as DNA, the CDR3 is TGTGCCAGCAGCAAAGATATGACGAGGGAGAGCTATGAAAAACTGTTTTTT.

V usage is TRBV2 and J usage is TRBJ2-1, with D perhaps matching TRBD2 (5 bases). This CDR3 comprises 15 residues. CDR1 and CDR2 from the germline V gene are SNHLY and FYNNEI. V lost 2 bases and J lost 5, with 13 bases in between. CDR3 amino acids: CASSEPMEANNEQFF. For the CDR3, the DNA is TGTGCCAGCAGTGAACCCATGGAGGCAAACAATGAGCAGTTCTTC. Together with reference TRBV2 and TRBJ2-1, the CDR3 gives the full variable domain: EPEVTQTPSHQVTQMGQEVILRCVPISNHLYFYWYRQILGQKVEFLVSFYNNEISEKSEIFDDQFSVERPDGSNFTLKIRSTKLEDSAMYFCASSEPMEANNEQFFGPGTRLTVL.

Remarks on this clonotype: This may come from a read error, since a much larger clone is one base off. The rearrangement uses TRBV2 and TRBJ2-1, with 11 bases identical to TRBD2. Per germline, CDR1 SNHLY and CDR2 FYNNEI. V gave up 7 bases and J gave up 3 bases; unmatched junction bases: 5. The CDR3 extends over 15 amino acids. The CDR3 bases are TGTGCCAGCACCTCCGGGACTAGCGGCTACAATGAGCAGTTCTTC. Encoded protein: CASTSGTSGYNEQFF.

This chain links TRBV6-1 with TRBJ2-3; D could derive from TRBD1 or TRBD2 (5 bases each). Germline V lookup: CDR1 MNHNS, CDR2 SASEGT. CDR3 length equals 22 residues. Deletions cut 5 bases from V and 4 bases from J, with 37 bases between. CDR3 DNA: TGTGCCAGCAGTCTCCGCCCGGGGCGCTTAGGGGAATTCCACCCTTGGGCAGATACGCAGTATTTT. It encodes CASSLRPGRLGEFHPWADTQYF.

This clonotype was observed a handful of times. This chain joins TRBV6-2 or TRBV6-3 and TRBJ2-6; D gene ambiguous. Germline CDR1 and CDR2: MNHEY and SVGEGT. The CDR3 has 15 residues. The V and J ends lost 6 bases and 0 bases respectively, with 9 bases between them. The DNA for the CDR3 is TGTGCCAGCAGCGCATTAGACTCTGGGGCCAACGTCCTGACTTTC. Its protein is CASSALDSGANVLTF.

The DNA of the CDR3 is TGTGCCAGCAGTTTTAAGACCACCAGCGAGCAGTACTTC. Its translation is CASSFKTTSEQYF. The chain couples TRBV28 to TRBJ2-4; D ambiguous. The better agreement between TRBJ2-7 and the DNA end casts doubt on the J call. In germline, CDR1 is MDHEN, CDR2 SYDVKM. The CDR3 runs 13 residues.

The V and J genes are TRBV4-3 and TRBJ1-2; possible D gene TRBD1, 6 bases. Trimming took off 2 bases at V and 6 bases at J, with 19 bases between the two ends. CDR3 length equals 16 residues. CDR1 is LGHNA and CDR2 is YSLEER in the germline V gene. CDR3 nucleotide sequence: TGCGCCAGCAGCCAATCACGGACAGCCCCGGGGCATGGCTACACCTTC. Protein product: CASSQSRTAPGHGYTF.